These T cell receptor beta chains were read from a single sample in a study of a mutant IDH1 vaccine in newly diagnosed glioma. Sequencing was performed with immunoSEQ multiplex PCR; in TCRdb, only in-frame clones are kept and a portion is missing. The table lists 40,000 to 50,000 clones, 78% of them singletons. No antigen has been identified for these receptors. The starting material was PBMCs, obtained from a glioma patient whose treatment included an IDH1 peptide vaccine. The receptor source for this set is a woman aged 40 to 50 with glioma. Some clones in this sample may be carry-over from other donors' samples. CDR3s include the opening cysteine and the closing phenylalanine or tryptophan. A D gene is named only where the DNA matches it firmly. Some rows have no size entry. The others give once, few or many, or a class for an expanded clone.

j_call v_call d_call clone_size cdr3_aa cdr3_nt
TRBJ1-5 TRBV7-9 NA NA CASSLGGEAPQHF TGTGCCAGCAGCTTAGGGGGGGAAGCGCCCCAGCATTTT
TRBJ1-1 TRBV29-1 NA NA CSVEMAFTNTEAFF TGCAGCGTTGAGATGGCATTCACGAACACTGAAGCTTTCTTT
TRBJ2-3 TRBV9 NA medium-sized CASSAPGSSPSTDTQYF TGTGCCAGCAGCGCCCCGGGGTCCTCTCCTAGCACAGATACGCAGTATTTT
TRBJ1-1 TRBV5-1 NA NA CASSFPGQMNTEAFF TGCGCCAGCAGTTTTCCGGGACAAATGAACACTGAAGCTTTCTTT
TRBJ1-5 TRBV7-3 NA once CASSPPDSNNQPQHF TGTGCCAGCAGCCCTCCGGACAGCAACAATCAGCCCCAGCATTTT
TRBJ2-1 TRBV5-4 TRBD2 NA CASSLQTSGLYNEQFF TGTGCCAGCAGCCTCCAAACTAGCGGGCTATACAATGAGCAGTTCTTC
TRBJ2-7 TRBV7-9 TRBD1 NA CASSSGLGQGKYEQYF TGTGCCAGCAGCTCCGGATTGGGACAGGGGAAATACGAGCAGTACTTC
TRBJ1-2 TRBV4-1 NA NA CASSQVLRDPEPPNYGYTF TGCGCCAGCAGCCAAGTCCTCCGGGACCCAGAGCCCCCTAACTATGGCTACACCTTC
TRBJ2-1 TRBV21-1 NA NA CASSKVESNNEQFF TGTGCCAGCAGCAAAGTTGAGTCAAACAATGAGCAGTTCTTC
TRBJ2-1 TRBV18 NA NA CASSFTRTGLQFF TGTGCCAGCTCATTCACCCGTACCGGGCTGCAGTTCTTC
TRBJ2-2 TRBV25-1 NA NA CASRGELSSGELFF TGTGCCAGCAGGGGAGAATTATCGTCCGGGGAGCTGTTTTTT
TRBJ2-7 TRBV27 TRBD1 NA CASRVGQGGYEQYF TGTGCCAGCAGAGTTGGACAGGGCGGCTACGAGCAGTACTTC
TRBJ2-3 TRBV7-2 TRBD2 NA CASSLAAGRADTQYF TGTGCCAGCAGCTTAGCAGCGGGGCGGGCAGATACGCAGTATTTT
TRBJ2-7 TRBV6-1 NA NA CASSDNRGWEQYF TGTGCCAGCAGTGACAACCGGGGGTGGGAGCAGTACTTC
TRBJ1-1 TRBV18 NA NA CASSPGRRTAGGAFF TGTGCCAGCTCACCAGGTCGGAGGACTGCTGGGGGAGCTTTCTTT
TRBJ2-2 TRBV12-5 TRBD2 NA CASGSGLAGVTGELFF TGTGCTAGTGGTTCGGGACTAGCGGGAGTAACCGGGGAGCTGTTTTTT